The sequence of this T cell receptor beta chain was determined in a study of post-analysis software for immune sequencing data. Study-wide points: Patients with multiple sclerosis recorded significantly lower normalized Chao1 diversity than controls, the study found. Controls had lower frequencies than patients of four or five TRBV segments, which included TRBV5-6, TRBV5-1 and TRBV20-1. Under the F measure, samples that were prepared in one batch clustered strongly together.

The TCR beta cDNA libraries contained unique molecular identifiers. It was from roughly 1.1 to 9.2 million T cells that approximately 500,000 cDNA molecules came. TCRdb re-analysed the PCR reads in MiXCR, keeping a single row per CDR3 protein. The sample yields roughly 800,000 distinct CDR3 sequences, 40% to 55% seen once. V lost 6 bases, J lost 5 bases, and 3 bases lay in between. CDR3 length: 10 amino acids. CDR1 and CDR2 (germline): SGHAT, FQNNGV. This clonotype has more than one count but fewer than ten. Antigen: not known. The source is a girl aged 10-17 years with multiple sclerosis. This chain uses TRBV11-2 with TRBJ2-3; D is ambiguous. The sequenced material came from blood. CDR3 in amino acids: CASSKDTQYF. CDR3 nucleotide sequence: TGTGCCAGCAGTAAAGATACGCAGTATTTT.